These 9 T cell receptor beta chains share one sample of origin, sequenced in a study of PD-L1 blockade in urothelial cancer. The repertoire was sequenced with immunoSEQ multiplex PCR; TCRdb's copy has only in-frame clones and lacks some. The data show about 52,000 clones, around 80% seen once. Stated time point: pretreatment peripheral blood. Here the sequenced sample was PBMCs, taken around atezolizumab (anti-PD-L1) treatment. These receptors were collected from a man between 65 and 85 years old with urothelial cancer.

The chain recombines TRBV4-3 with TRBJ1-5, with D tentatively TRBD1 (5 bases). With 1 base removed from V and 2 bases from J, the gap between germline ends came to 9 bases. Germline CDR1 LGHNA, CDR2 YSLEER. The CDR3 covers 15 residues. The CDR3 coding sequence is TGCGCCAGCAGCCAAGCCGGGGGGGGCAATCAGCCCCAGCATTTT. It encodes CASSQAGGGNQPQHF.

This clone has only a few counts. The chain uses TRBV6-5 and TRBJ1-5, with D possibly matching TRBD1 (6 bases). The CDR3 spans 13 residues. V lost 6 bases and J lost 5, with 11 bases in between. CDR1 MNHEY and CDR2 SVGAGI come from the germline V gene. CDR3 in DNA: TGTGCCAGCAGCCAGACAGGTGATCAGCCCCAGCATTTT. This encodes CASSQTGDQPQHF.

The chain has TRBV2 and TRBJ1-4; D unresolved. The CDR3 is 14 residues long. Germline V lookup: CDR1 SNHLY, CDR2 FYNNEI. V was cut by 6 bases and J by 8 bases, with 16 bases left in between. CDR3 loop: CASRGNGIGEKLFF. For the CDR3, the DNA is TGTGCCAGCAGAGGGAACGGGATCGGAGAAAAACTGTTTTTT. Looking up the rest from reference TRBV2 and TRBJ1-4 gives the full variable domain: EPEVTQTPSHQVTQMGQEVILRCVPISNHLYFYWYRQILGQKVEFLVSFYNNEISEKSEIFDDQFSVERPDGSNFTLKIRSTKLEDSAMYFCASRGNGIGEKLFFGSGTQLSVL.

The genes are TRBV27 and TRBJ1-5, with TRBD1 as a possible D gene (6 bases). Trimming removed 5 bases from V and 0 bases from J, with 14 bases in between. CDR1 is MNHEY and CDR2 is SMNVEV in the germline V gene (reference sequence). This CDR3 is built from 16 residues. CDR3 nucleotides: TGTGCCAGCAGTCAAACAACAGGGCTTAGCAATCAGCCCCAGCATTTT. It yields the protein CASSQTTGLSNQPQHF.

The chain is built from TRBV15 and TRBJ2-7; tentative D call: TRBD1 (6 bases). CDR1 is LNHNV, CDR2 YYDKDF, per germline (reference sequence). The CDR3 runs 14 residues. V dropped 0 bases and J dropped 3 bases, with 9 bases sitting between them. CDR3 protein: CATSRDTGFYEQYF. As DNA, the CDR3 is TGTGCCACCAGCAGAGACACAGGGTTCTACGAGCAGTACTTC.

CDR3 region: CASSLGPSSGNTIYF. In DNA form, the CDR3 reads TGTGCCAGCAGCTTAGGTCCGAGCTCTGGAAACACCATATATTTT. The J gene is TRBJ1-3, the V gene TRBV11-3; no clear D gene. This CDR3 has 15 residues. V was trimmed by 1 base and J by 0 bases, leaving 7 bases between them. Germline assignment: CDR1 SGHNT and CDR2 YENEEA.

This clone was seen a few times. The chain has TRBV14 and TRBJ2-5, with 9 bases matching TRBD1. J lost 5 bases, V lost 4 bases, and 5 bases had no gene match. Germline CDR1 and CDR2: SGHDN and FVKESK. The CDR3 runs to 14 residues. CDR3 bases: TGTGCCAGCAGCCCGGGACAGGGCTGGGAGACCCAGTACTTC. It is translated as CASSPGQGWETQYF. Variable domain in full (rest from reference TRBV14 and TRBJ2-5): EAGVTQFPSHSVIEKGQTVTLRCDPISGHDNLYWYRRVMGKEIKFLLHFVKESKQDESGMPNNRFLAERTGGTYSTLKVQPAELEDSGVYFCASSPGQGWETQYFGPGTRLLVL.

CDR3 protein: CASRAQYSGANVLTF. Here the CDR3 DNA reads TGTGCCAGCAGAGCACAGTACTCTGGGGCCAACGTCCTGACTTTC. This chain joins TRBV6-1 and TRBJ2-6, with unresolved D. This CDR3 spans 15 amino acids. The V end lost 6 bases, the J end lost 0 bases, and 9 bases lay between the germline ends. The germline V gene has CDR1 MNHNS and CDR2 SASEGT.

The rearrangement uses TRBV5-1 and TRBJ2-5, with a possible D match to TRBD2 (7 bases). The CDR3 is 14 amino acids. Trimming removed 3 bases at V and 4 bases at J, with 13 bases between. Germline loops: CDR1 SGHRS, CDR2 YFSETQ. The CDR3 DNA reads as TGCGCCAGCAGCTCGGGGGGCATCGGAGAGACCCAGTACTTC. Protein product: CASSSGGIGETQYF.